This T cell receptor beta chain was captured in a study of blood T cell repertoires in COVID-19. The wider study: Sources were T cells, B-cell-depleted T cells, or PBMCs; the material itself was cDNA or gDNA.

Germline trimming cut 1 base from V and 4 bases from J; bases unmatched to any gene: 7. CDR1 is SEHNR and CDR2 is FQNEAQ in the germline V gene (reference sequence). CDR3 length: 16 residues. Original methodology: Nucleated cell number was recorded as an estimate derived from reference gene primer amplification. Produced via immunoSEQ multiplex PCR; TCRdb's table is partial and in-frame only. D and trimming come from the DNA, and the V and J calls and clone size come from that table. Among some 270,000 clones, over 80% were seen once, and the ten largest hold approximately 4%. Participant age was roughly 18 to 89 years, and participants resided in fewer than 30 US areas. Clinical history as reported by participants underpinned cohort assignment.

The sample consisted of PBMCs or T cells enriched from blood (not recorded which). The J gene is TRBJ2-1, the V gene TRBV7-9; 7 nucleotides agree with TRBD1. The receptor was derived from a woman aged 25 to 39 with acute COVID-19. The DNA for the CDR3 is TGTGCCAGCAGCTTAGACAGGGGCGCTCGTTACAATGAGCAGTTCTTC. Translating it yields CASSLDRGARYNEQFF.